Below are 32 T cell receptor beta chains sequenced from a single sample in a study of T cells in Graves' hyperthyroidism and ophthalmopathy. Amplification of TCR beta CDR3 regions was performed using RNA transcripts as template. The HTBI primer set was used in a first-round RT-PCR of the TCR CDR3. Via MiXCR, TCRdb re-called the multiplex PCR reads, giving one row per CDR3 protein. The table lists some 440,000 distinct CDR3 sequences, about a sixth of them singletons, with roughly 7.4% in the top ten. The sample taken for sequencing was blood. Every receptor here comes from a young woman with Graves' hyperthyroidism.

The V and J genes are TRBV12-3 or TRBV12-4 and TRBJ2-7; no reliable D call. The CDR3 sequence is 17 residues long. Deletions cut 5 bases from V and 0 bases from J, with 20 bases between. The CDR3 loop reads CASSTRLQASYSYEQYV. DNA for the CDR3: TGTGCCAGCAGTACACGCCTCCAAGCGTCGTACTCCTACGAGCAGTACGTC.

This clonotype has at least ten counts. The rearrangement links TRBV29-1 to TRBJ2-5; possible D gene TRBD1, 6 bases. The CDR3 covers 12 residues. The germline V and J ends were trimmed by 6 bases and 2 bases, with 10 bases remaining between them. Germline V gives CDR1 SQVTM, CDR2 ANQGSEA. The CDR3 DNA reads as TGCAGCGTAGACAGGAATCAAGAGACCCAGTACTTC. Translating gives CSVDRNQETQYF.

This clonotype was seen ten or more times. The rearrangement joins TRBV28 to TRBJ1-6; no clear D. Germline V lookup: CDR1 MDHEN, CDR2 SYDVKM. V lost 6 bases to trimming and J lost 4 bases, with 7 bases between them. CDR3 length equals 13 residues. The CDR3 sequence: CASSSLYNSPLHF. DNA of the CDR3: TGTGCCAGCAGCTCACTTTATAATTCACCCCTCCACTTT. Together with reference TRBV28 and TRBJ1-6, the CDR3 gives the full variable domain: DVKVTQSSRYLVKRTGEKVFLECVQDMDHENMFWYRQDPGLGLRLIYFSYDVKMKEKGDIPEGYSVSREKKERFSLILESASTNQTSMYLCASSSLYNSPLHFGNGTRLTVT.

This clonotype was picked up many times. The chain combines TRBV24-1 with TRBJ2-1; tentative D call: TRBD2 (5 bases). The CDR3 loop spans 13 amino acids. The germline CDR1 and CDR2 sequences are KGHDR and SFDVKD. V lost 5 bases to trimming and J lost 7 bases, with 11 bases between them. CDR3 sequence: CATSGRGRNEQFF. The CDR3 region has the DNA TGTGCCACCAGTGGACGGGGTCGGAATGAGCAGTTCTTC.

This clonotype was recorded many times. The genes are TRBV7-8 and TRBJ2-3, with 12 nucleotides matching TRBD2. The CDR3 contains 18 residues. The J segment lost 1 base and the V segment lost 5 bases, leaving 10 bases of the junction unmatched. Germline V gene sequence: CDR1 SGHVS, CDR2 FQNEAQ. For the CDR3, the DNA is TGTGCCAGCAGCCCTAGGGGGACTAGCGGGCCACGCACAGATACGCAGTATTTT. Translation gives CASSPRGTSGPRTDTQYF.

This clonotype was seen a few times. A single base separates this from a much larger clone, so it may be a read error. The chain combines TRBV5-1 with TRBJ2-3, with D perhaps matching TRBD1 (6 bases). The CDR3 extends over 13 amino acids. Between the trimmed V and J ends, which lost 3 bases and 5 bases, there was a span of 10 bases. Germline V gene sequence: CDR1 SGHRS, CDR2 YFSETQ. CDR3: CASSSAGEDTQYF. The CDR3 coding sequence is TGCGCCAGCAGCTCGGCAGGGGAAGATACGCAGTATTTT.

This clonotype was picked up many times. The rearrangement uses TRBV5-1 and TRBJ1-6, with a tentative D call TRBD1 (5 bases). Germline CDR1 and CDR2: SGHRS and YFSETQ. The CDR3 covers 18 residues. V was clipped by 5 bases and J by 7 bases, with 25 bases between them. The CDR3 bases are TGCGCCAGCAGTTGGACGCGTCGACAGCTGACACAGAATTCACCCCTCCACTTT. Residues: CASSWTRRQLTQNSPLHF.

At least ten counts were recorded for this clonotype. The CDR3 reads CASSLDEQYF. The CDR3 DNA sequence: TGCGCCAGCAGCTTAGACGAGCAGTACTTC. The chain combines TRBV5-1 with TRBJ2-7, with D unclear. The length of the CDR3 is 10 residues. The ends were cut back, 2 bases at V and 5 bases at J, with 2 bases in the middle. Looked up from germline, CDR1 is SGHRS and CDR2 is YFSETQ.

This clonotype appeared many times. The CDR3 loop reads CATSGTSGGLQETQYF. DNA of the CDR3: TGTGCCACCTCCGGGACTAGCGGGGGGCTACAAGAGACCCAGTACTTC. This sequence joins TRBV10-3 and TRBJ2-5, with 15 bases fitting TRBD2. The CDR3 is 16 residues long. Germline lookup yields CDR1 ENHRY and CDR2 SYGVKD. The V gene end was trimmed by 10 bases and the J gene end by 2 bases; junction bases not matched to a gene: 8.

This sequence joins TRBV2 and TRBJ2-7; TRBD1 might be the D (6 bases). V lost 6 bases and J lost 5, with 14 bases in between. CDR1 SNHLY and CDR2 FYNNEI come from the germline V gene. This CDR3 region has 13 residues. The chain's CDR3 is CASRLQGINEQYF. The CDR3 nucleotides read TGTGCCAGCAGGCTACAGGGAATCAACGAGCAGTACTTC.

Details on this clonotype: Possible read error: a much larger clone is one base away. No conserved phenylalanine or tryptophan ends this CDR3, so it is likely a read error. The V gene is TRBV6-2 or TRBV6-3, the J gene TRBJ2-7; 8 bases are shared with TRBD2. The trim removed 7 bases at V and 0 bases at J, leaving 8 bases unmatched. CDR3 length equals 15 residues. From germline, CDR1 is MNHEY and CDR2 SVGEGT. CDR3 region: CASTKGRGVSYEQYL. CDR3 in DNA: TGTGCCAGCACCAAGGGGCGGGGGGTCTCCTACGAGCAGTACCTC.

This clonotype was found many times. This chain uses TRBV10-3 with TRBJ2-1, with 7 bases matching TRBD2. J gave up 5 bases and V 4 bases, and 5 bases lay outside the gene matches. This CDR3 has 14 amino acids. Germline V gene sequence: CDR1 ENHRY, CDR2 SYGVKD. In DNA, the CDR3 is TGTGCCATCAGTGGGTCCCGGGGGGACAATGAGCAGTTCTTC. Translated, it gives CAISGSRGDNEQFF.

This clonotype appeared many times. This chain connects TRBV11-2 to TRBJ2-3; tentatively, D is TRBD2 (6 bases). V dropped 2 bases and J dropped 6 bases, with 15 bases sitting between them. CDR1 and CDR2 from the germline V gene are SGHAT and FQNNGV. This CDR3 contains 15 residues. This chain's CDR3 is CASSLWHGGGDTQYF. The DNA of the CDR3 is TGTGCCAGCAGCTTATGGCACGGTGGAGGGGATACGCAGTATTTT.

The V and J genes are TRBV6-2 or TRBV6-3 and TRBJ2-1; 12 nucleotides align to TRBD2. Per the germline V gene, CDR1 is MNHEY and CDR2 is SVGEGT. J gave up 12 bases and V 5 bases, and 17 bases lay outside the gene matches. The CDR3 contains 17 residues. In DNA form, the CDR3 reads TGTGCCAGCAGTGCCGGACTAGCGGGGCGGCCTTTACAGGGGCAGTTCTTC. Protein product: CASSAGLAGRPLQGQFF.

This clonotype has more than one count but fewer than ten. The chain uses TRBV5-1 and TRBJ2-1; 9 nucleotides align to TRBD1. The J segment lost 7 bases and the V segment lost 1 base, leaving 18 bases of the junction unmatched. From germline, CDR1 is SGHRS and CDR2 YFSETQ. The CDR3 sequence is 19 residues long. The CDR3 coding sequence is TGCGCCAGCAGCTTGTGGTTTCATCAGGGGACAGGGAGTGAGAATGAGCAGTTCTTC. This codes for CASSLWFHQGTGSENEQFF.

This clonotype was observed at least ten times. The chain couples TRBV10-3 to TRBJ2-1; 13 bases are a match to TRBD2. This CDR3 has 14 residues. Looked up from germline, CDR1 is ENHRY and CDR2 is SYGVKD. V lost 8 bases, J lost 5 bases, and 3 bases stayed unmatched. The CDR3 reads CAIGTSGTHNEQFF. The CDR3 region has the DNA TGTGCCATCGGGACTAGCGGGACCCACAATGAGCAGTTCTTC.

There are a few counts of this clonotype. The CDR3 protein is CATSRALPRSRNQPQHF. For the CDR3, the DNA is TGTGCCACCAGCAGAGCCCTCCCTCGTAGCCGCAATCAGCCCCAGCATTTT. This rearrangement joins TRBV15 to TRBJ1-5; D is unclear. The germline CDR1 and CDR2 sequences are LNHNV and YYDKDF (reference sequence). V lost 1 base and J 2 bases, leaving 15 bases between the germline ends. CDR3 size: 17 residues.

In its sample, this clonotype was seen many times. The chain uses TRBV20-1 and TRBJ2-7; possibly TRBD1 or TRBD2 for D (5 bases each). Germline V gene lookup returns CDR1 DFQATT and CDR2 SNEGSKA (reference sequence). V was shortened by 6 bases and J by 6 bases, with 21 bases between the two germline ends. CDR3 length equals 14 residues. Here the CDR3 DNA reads TGCAGTGCAATATGGGACCGCCGGACGGGCGAGCAGTACTTC. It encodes CSAIWDRRTGEQYF.

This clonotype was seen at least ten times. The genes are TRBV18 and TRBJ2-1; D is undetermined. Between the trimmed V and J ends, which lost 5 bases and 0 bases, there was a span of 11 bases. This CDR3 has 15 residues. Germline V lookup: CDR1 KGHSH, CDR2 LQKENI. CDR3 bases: TGTGCCAGCTCAGGGTCATTTGCCTCCTACAATGAGCAGTTCTTC. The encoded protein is CASSGSFASYNEQFF.

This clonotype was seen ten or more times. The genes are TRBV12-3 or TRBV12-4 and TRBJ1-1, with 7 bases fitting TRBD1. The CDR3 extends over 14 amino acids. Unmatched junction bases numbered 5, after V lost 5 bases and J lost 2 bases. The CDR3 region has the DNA TGTGCCAGCAGTCCCCGACAGGGAAACACTGAAGCTTTCTTT. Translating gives CASSPRQGNTEAFF.

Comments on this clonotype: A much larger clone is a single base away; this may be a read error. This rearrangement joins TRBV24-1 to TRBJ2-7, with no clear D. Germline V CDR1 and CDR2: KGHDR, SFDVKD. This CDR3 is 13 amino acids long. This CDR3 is CAASESPSHEQYF. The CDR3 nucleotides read TGTGCCGCCAGTGAATCACCCAGTCACGAGCAGTACTTC.

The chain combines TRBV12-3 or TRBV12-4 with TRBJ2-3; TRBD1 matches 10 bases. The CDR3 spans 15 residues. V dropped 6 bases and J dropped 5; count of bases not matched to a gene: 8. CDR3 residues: CASRQPGQGKDTQYF. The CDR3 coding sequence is TGTGCCAGCAGGCAACCGGGACAGGGGAAAGATACGCAGTATTTT.

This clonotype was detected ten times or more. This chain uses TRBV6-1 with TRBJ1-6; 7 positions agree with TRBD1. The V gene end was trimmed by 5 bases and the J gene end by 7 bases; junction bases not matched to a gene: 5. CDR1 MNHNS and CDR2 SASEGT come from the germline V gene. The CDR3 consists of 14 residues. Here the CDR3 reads CASSRGGSNSPLHF. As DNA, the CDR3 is TGTGCCAGCAGTAGAGGGGGCTCAAATTCACCCCTCCACTTT.

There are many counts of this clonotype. Here the CDR3 reads CASSLTGRGYTF. CDR3 DNA sequence: TGTGCCAGCAGCTTAACAGGGAGGGGCTACACCTTC. The chain couples TRBV7-2 to TRBJ1-2; the D gene is possibly TRBD1 (6 bases). Deletions cut 2 bases from V and 8 bases from J, with 9 bases between. This CDR3 is 12 amino acids long. In germline, CDR1 is SGHTA, CDR2 FQGNSA.

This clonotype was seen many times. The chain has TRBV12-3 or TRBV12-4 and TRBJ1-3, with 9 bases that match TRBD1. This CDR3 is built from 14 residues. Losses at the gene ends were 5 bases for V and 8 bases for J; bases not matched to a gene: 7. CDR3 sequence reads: CASSAPGQGDTIYF. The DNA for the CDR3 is TGTGCCAGCAGTGCGCCGGGACAGGGAGACACCATATATTTT.

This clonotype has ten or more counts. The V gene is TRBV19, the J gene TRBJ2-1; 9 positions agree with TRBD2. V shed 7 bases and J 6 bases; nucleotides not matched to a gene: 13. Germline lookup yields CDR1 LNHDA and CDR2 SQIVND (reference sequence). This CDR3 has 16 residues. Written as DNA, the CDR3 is TGTGCCAGTAACACCTTGGCGGGCGGGAGGGCCAATGAGCAGTTCTTC. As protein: CASNTLAGGRANEQFF.

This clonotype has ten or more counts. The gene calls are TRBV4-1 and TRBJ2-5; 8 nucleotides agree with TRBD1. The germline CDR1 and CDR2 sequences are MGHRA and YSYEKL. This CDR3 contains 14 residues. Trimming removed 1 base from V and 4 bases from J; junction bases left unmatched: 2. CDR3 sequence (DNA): TGCGCCAGCAGCCAAGGACAGGGGTCAGAGACCCAGTACTTC. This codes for CASSQGQGSETQYF.

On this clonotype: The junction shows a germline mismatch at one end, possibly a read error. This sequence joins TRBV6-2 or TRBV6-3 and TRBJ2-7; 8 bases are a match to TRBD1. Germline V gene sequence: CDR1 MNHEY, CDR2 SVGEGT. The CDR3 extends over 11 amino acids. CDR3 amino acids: CASSDTQGARF. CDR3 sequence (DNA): TGTGCCAGCAGTGACACGCAGGGGGCCAGGTTC.

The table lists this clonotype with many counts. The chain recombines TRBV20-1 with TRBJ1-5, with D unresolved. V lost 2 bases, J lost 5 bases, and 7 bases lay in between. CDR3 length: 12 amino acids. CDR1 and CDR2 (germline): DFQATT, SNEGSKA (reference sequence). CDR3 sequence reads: CSARRGDQPQHF. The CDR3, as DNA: TGCAGTGCTAGAAGAGGTGATCAGCCCCAGCATTTT.

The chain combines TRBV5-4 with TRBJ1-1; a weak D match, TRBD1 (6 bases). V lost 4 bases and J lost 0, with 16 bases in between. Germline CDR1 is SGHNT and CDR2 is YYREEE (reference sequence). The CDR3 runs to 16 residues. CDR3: CASSPRGGAMNTEAFF. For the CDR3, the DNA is TGTGCCAGCAGCCCAAGGGGGGGGGCCATGAACACTGAAGCTTTCTTT.

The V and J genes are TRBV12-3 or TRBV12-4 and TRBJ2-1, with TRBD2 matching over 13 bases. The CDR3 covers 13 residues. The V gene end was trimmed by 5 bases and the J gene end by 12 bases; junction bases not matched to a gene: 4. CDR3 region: CASSPLAGGLQFF. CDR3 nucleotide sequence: TGTGCCAGCAGTCCACTAGCGGGGGGGCTGCAGTTCTTC.

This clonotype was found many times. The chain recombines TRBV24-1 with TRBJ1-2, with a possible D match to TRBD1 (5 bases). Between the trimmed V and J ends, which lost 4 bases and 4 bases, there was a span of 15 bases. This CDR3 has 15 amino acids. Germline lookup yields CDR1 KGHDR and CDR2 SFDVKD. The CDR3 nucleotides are TGTGCCACCAGTGAGGCTGGGGGAAGGGGCTATGGCTACACCTTC. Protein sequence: CATSEAGGRGYGYTF.